This T cell receptor beta chain was observed in a study of T cell responses to AZD1222 COVID-19 vaccine. Turning to this clone: Its cognate antigen is unknown.

Study observations and caveats: Just a handful of AZD1222 recipients were seropositive at baseline. Clonal diversity may have been underestimated in mostly white British donors. Targeting of unmutated variant regions was reportedly seen in nearly half of spike-specific TCRs.

Sequenced by immunoSEQ multiplex PCR; TCRdb stores in-frame clones only, minus some. The sample includes 150,000 to 200,000 clones, 90% of them seen just once. The CDR3 contains 14 residues. Germline V gene lookup returns CDR1 LNHDA and CDR2 SQIVND (reference sequence). Trimming pared 6 bases from V and 0 bases from J, leaving 8 bases between. The TCR originated in an adult who received the AZD1222 COVID-19 vaccine. The material was peripheral blood, obtained 28 days after the second AZD1222 dose. This sequence joins TRBV19 and TRBJ2-2; D is unresolved. CDR3 amino acids: CASRLSANTGELFF. CDR3 DNA: TGTGCCAGTAGATTAAGCGCGAACACCGGGGAGCTGTTTTTT.